The rows below give T cell receptor beta chains drawn from one sample of a study of early T cells in non-severe SARS-CoV-2 infection. MiXCR, applied by TCRdb to the 5' RACE reads, yields one record per CDR3 protein. The sample has tens of thousands of distinct CDR3 sequences; 5.9% are singletons. Specimen: whole blood, collected at baseline. Every receptor here comes from an adult who was a healthcare worker with PCR-confirmed SARS-CoV-2 infection or an uninfected control (not recorded which). Each CDR3 is given with its conserved first and last residue. The D gene is left open where the match is weak. Clone size, where shown, is once, few, many, or a class for clones that have expanded.

D gene,clone size,J gene,V gene,CDR3 DNA,CDR3 protein
.,.,TRBJ1-2,TRBV5-1,TGCGCCAGCAGCTTGGATGGACAGCGGAACTATGGCTACACCTTC,CASSLDGQRNYGYTF
.,few,TRBJ2-7,TRBV20-1,TGCAGTGCCCCCGACACCACCGCCTACGAGCAGTACTTC,CSAPDTTAYEQYF
.,.,TRBJ2-1,TRBV7-6,TGTGCCAGCAGCTTAGCCCCAGGGGACGACCTTAATGAGCAGTTCTTC,CASSLAPGDDLNEQFF
.,.,TRBJ2-2,TRBV5-1,TGCGCCAGCAGCTTCCGGGACCCGCGGACCGGGGAGCTGTTTTTT,CASSFRDPRTGELFF
.,.,TRBJ1-2,TRBV7-9,TGTGCCAGCAGCTTAGAGGGATCCGGCTACACCTTC,CASSLEGSGYTF
.,.,TRBJ2-7,TRBV10-3,TGTGCCATCAGTGATTTCCTAGGCCGCGAGCAGTACTTC,CAISDFLGREQYF
.,many,TRBJ1-6,TRBV27,TGTGCCAGCAGTTTAGCGGCCAGGGGAAATTCACCCCTCCACTTT,CASSLAARGNSPLHF
TRBD2,.,TRBJ2-1,TRBV5-4,TGTGCCAGCAGCTTGGATGGTAGCGGGGCCAATGAGCAGTTCTTC,CASSLDGSGANEQFF
TRBD1,many,TRBJ2-6,TRBV19,TGTGCCAGTAGCCTGGGGAGACAGGGGATTTTCTGGGCCAACGTCCTGACTTTC,CASSLGRQGIFWANVLTF
TRBD2,many,TRBJ2-7,TRBV7-2,TGTGCCAGCAGCTTAGGGGCCGGGGGGGAGCAGTACTTC,CASSLGAGGEQYF
TRBD1,many,TRBJ2-5,TRBV11-1,TGTGCCAGCAGCCAGGGGACAGGCTGGGAGACCCAGTACTTC,CASSQGTGWETQYF
.,many,TRBJ1-5,TRBV3-1,TGTGCCAGCAGCCTAGGAATGACAGAAGCCAATCAGCCCCAGCATTTT,CASSLGMTEANQPQHF
TRBD1,many,TRBJ2-1,TRBV7-2,TGTGCCAGCAGTTATTTCCCGGGACAGGGTAAGAATGAGCAGTTCTTC,CASSYFPGQGKNEQFF
.,few,TRBJ1-3,TRBV28,TGTGCCAGCAGTTCTCAGGGTGTAGGTTCTGGAAACACCATATATTTT,CASSSQGVGSGNTIYF
.,few,TRBJ1-4,TRBV7-9,TGTGCCAGCAGCTTCGGTGAAAAACTGTTTTTT,CASSFGEKLFF
TRBD1,many,TRBJ1-3,TRBV12-3/TRBV12-4,TGTGCCAGCAGTTTGGACAGGGGGCGTATTGGAAACACCATATATTTT,CASSLDRGRIGNTIYF
.,few,TRBJ2-3,TRBV3-1,TGTGCCAGCAGCCAAGGGGGGATCTCAGATACGCAGTATTTT,CASSQGGISDTQYF
TRBD2,few,TRBJ2-2,TRBV4-2,TGTGCCAGCAGCCCCTCTTTGGCGGGAGGCCCCCACGGGGAGCTGTTTTTT,CASSPSLAGGPHGELFF
.,many,TRBJ2-7,TRBV20-1,TGCAGTGCTAGTGGCGATTTCCTTTTTCGGAAGCAGTACTTC,CSASGDFLFRKQYF
.,many,TRBJ2-2,TRBV6-1,TGTGCCAGCAGTGATGACGGGAGCACCGGGGAGCTGTTTTTT,CASSDDGSTGELFF
.,many,TRBJ2-3,TRBV21-1,TGTGCCAGCAGACCCGACAGGGGAACAGATACGCAGTATTTT,CASRPDRGTDTQYF
.,few,TRBJ1-5,TRBV27,TGTGCCAGCAGTTTGTCCGCCGGAAATCAGCCCCAGCATTTT,CASSLSAGNQPQHF